This TCR beta chain was retrieved from a study of Graves' ophthalmopathy and Graves' hyperthyroidism. Diagnosis used clinical symptoms, serum thyroxine, TRAb, thyroid ultrasound and orbital computed tomography. CDR1 and CDR2 (germline): MNHNS, SASEGT. V trimming: 8 bases; J trimming: 5 bases; junction bases outside the gene matches: 5. The CDR3 spans 13 residues. CDR3 regions of TCR beta were amplified from RNA transcripts. First-round RT-PCR with HTBI primers preceded a second-round multiplex PCR. A single record per CDR3 protein comes from TCRdb applying MiXCR to the multiplex PCR reads. The sample consists of 170,000 or so distinct CDR3 sequences, over 35% of them appearing once. The table lists this clonotype with a count of one.

The chain joins TRBV6-1 to TRBJ2-2; 7 bases align to TRBD2. The receptor was derived from a woman between 35 and 50 years old with Graves' ophthalmopathy. The sequenced sample was peripheral blood. The CDR3 is CASGGLLTGELFF. The DNA of the CDR3 is TGTGCCAGCGGGGGACTATTGACCGGGGAGCTGTTTTTT.